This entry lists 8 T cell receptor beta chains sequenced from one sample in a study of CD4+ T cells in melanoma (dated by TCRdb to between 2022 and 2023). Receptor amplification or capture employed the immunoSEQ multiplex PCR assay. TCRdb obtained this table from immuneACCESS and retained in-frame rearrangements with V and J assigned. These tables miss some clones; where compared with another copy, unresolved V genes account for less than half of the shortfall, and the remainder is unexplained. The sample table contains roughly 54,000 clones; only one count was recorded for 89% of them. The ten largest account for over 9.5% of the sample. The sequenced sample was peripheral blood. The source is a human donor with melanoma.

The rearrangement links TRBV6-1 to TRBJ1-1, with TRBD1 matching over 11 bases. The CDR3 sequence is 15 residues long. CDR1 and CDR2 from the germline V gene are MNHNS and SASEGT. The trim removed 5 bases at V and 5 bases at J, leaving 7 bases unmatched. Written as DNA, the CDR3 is TGTGCCAGCAGTACCCGGGACAGGGGGATGACTGAAGCTTTCTTT. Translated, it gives CASSTRDRGMTEAFF.

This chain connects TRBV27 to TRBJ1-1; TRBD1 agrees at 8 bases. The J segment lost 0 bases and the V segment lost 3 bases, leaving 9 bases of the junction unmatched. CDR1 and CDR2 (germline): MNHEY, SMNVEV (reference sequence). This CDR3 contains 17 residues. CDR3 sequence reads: CASSLGNRGRLNTEAFF. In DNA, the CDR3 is TGTGCCAGCAGTTTGGGTAACAGGGGGAGGCTGAACACTGAAGCTTTCTTT.

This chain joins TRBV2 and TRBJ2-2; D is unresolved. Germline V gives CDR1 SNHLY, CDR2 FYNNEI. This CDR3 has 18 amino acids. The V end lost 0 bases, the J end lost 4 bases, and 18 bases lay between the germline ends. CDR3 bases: TGTGCCAGCAGTGAAGCGCTTGGAAGAGCCCGTCGCACCGGGGAGCTGTTTTTT. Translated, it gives CASSEALGRARRTGELFF.

The CDR3 sequence is CASRTGQGYNSPLHF. CDR3 nucleotide sequence: TGTGCCAGCAGGACGGGGCAGGGATATAATTCACCCCTCCACTTT. J is TRBJ1-6 and V is TRBV27, with D perhaps matching TRBD1 (5 bases). V was clipped by 6 bases and J by 4 bases, with 13 bases between them. CDR3 length: 15 amino acids. Germline-derived CDR1 and CDR2 are MNHEY and SMNVEV (reference sequence).

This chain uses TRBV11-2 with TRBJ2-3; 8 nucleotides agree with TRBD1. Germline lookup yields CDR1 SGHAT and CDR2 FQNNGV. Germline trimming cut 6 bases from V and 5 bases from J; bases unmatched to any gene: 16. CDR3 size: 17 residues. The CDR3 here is CASSREHGRGRLDTQYF. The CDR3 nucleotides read TGTGCCAGCAGTCGGGAGCATGGCAGGGGGCGTTTAGATACGCAGTATTTT.

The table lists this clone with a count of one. The CDR3 region has the DNA TGCGCCAGCAGCCAAGAAGGACAGACTTTTAATGGTGGCTACACCTTC. The encoded protein is CASSQEGQTFNGGYTF. V usage is TRBV4-1 and J usage is TRBJ1-2, with a tentative D call TRBD1 (6 bases). Germline V gives CDR1 MGHRA, CDR2 YSYEKL. CDR3 length: 16 residues. V was shortened by 0 bases and J by 7 bases, with 18 bases between the two germline ends.

The DNA for the CDR3 is TGTGCCAGCAGCGCGCCAGGGACCGGTGGCAATGAGCAGTTCTTC. This translates into CASSAPGTGGNEQFF. V usage is TRBV5-6 and J usage is TRBJ2-1; D is possibly TRBD1 or TRBD2 (5 bases each). The germline CDR1 and CDR2 sequences are SGHDT and YYEEEE. Trimming stripped 4 bases from V and 6 bases from J, with 17 bases between. This CDR3 comprises 15 residues.

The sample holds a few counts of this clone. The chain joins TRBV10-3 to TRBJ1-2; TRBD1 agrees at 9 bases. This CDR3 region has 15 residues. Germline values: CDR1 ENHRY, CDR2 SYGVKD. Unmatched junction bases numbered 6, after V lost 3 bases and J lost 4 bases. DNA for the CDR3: TGTGCCATCAGTGATCCGGGACAGGGTATCTATGGCTACACCTTC. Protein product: CAISDPGQGIYGYTF.